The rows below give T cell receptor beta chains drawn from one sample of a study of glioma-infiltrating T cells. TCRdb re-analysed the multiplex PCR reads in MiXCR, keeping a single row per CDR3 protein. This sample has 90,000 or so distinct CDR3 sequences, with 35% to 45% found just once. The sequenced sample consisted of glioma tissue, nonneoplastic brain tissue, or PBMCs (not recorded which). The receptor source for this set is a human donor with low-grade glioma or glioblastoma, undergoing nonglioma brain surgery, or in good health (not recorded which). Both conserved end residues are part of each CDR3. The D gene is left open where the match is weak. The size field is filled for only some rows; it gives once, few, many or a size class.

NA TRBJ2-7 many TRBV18 TGTGCCAGCTCACCGGGTAGCCCGACAGGCGAGCAGTACTTC CASSPGSPTGEQYF
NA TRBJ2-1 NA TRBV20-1 TGCAATGATAGAGATCTACTCGGACGAACCTACGAGCGGTACTTC CNDRDLLGRTYERYF
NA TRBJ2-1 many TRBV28 TGTGCCACGGACCCAGCGGAGAACTTCAATGAGCAGTTCTTC CATDPAENFNEQFF
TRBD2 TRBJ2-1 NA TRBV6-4 TGTGCCAGCAGTGAAGCGGGGAGGCCGATTGTCCACAATGAGCAGTTCTTC CASSEAGRPIVHNEQFF
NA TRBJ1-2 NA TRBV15 TGTGCCACCAGCCCCATAGGGAACTATGGATTCACTTTC CATSPIGNYGFTF
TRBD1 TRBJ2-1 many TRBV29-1 TGCAGCGTGGGACAGGGGTACAATGAGCAGTTCTTC CSVGQGYNEQFF
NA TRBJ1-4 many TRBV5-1 TGCGCCAGCAGTTATGGCCTAGGGATGAACCATGAAAAACTGTTTTTT CASSYGLGMNHEKLFF
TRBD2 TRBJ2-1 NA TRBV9 TGTGCCAGCAGCTCTGCGACTAGCGGGAGGGTCTCCTACAATGAGCAGTTCTTC CASSSATSGRVSYNEQFF
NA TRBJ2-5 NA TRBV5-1 TGCGCCAGCACACAGGACGCCTCTACACTAGAGACCCAGTACTTC CASTQDASTLETQYF
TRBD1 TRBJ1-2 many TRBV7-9 TGTGCCAGCAGCAGGACAGGGAATGGCTACACCTTC CASSRTGNGYTF
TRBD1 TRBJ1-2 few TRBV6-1 TGTGCCAGCTTTAAATCCGGGACAGGACATGGCTACACCTTC CASFKSGTGHGYTF
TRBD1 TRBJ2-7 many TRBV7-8 TGTGCCAGCAGCCCAGAGACAGGGTACGAGCAGTACTTC CASSPETGYEQYF
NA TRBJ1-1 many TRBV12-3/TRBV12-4 TGTGCCAGCAGTTTTTCTTTGAACACTGAAGCTTTCTTT CASSFSLNTEAFF
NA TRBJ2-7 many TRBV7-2 TGTGCCAGCAGCCAACAGGTCTCGGTCAGCGAGCAGTACTTC CASSQQVSVSEQYF
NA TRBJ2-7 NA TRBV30 TGTGCCTGGAAACTAGACGTCGGGACTTACGAGCAGTACTTC CAWKLDVGTYEQYF
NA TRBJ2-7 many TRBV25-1 TGTGCCAGCAGTGACGAGCGGCGAGGTGAATCCTACGAGCAGTACTTC CASSDERRGESYEQYF
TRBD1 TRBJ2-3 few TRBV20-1 TGCAGTGCTAGTGGATATGGACAGGGAACGACAGATACGCGGTATTTT CSASGYGQGTTDTRYF
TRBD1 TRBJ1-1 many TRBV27 TGTGCCAGCAGATCGGGACAGCCGAACACTGAAGCTTTCTTT CASRSGQPNTEAFF